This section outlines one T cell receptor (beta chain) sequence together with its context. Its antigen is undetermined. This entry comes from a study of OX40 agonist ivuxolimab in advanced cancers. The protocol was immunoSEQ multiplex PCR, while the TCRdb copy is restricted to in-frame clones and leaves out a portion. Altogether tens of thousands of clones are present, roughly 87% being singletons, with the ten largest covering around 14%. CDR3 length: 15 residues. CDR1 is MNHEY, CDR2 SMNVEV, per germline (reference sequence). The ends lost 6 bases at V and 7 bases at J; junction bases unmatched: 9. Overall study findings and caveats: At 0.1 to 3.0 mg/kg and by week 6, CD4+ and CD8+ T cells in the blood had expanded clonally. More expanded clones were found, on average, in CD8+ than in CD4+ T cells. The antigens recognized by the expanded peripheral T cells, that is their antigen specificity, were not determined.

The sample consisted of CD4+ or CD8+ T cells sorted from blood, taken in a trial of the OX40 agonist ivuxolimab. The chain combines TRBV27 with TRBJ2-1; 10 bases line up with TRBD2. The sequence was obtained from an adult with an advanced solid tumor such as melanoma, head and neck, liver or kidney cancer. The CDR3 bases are TGTGCCAGCAGCCCGGGACTAGCGTTGGGGAATGAGCAGTTCTTC. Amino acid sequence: CASSPGLALGNEQFF.